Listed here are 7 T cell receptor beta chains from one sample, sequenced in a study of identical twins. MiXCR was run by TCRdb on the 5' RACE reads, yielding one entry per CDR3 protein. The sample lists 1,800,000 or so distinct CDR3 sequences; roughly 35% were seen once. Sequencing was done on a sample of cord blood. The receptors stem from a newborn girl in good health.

The CDR3 nucleotides are TGTGCCAGCAGTTTTACGGGACAGGGCCGAGGACTTAGCAATCAGCCCCAGCATTTT. Translation: CASSFTGQGRGLSNQPQHF. The gene calls are TRBV28 and TRBJ1-5; TRBD1 aligns across 9 bases. Germline lookup yields CDR1 MDHEN and CDR2 SYDVKM. Trimming took 3 bases from V and 0 from J; bases not matched to a gene: 12. The CDR3 spans 19 residues.

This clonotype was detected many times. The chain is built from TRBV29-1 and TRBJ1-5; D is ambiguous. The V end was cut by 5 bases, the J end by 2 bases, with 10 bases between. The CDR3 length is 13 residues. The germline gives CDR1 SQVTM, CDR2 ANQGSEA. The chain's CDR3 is CSVRSEGNQPQHF. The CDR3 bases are TGCAGCGTTAGGTCCGAGGGCAATCAGCCCCAGCATTTT.

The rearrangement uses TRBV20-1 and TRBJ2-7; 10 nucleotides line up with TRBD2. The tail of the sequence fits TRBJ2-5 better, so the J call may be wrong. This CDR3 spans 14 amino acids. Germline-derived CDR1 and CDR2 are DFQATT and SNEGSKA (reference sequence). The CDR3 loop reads CSASERGGRETQYF. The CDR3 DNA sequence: TGCAGTGCTAGTGAGCGGGGGGGCCGGGAGACCCAGTACTTC.

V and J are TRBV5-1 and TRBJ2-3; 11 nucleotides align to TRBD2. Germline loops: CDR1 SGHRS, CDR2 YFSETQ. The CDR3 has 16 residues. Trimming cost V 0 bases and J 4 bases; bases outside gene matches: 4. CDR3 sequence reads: CASSLDLSGRADTQYF. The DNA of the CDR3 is TGCGCCAGCAGCTTGGATCTTAGCGGGAGGGCAGATACGCAGTATTTT.

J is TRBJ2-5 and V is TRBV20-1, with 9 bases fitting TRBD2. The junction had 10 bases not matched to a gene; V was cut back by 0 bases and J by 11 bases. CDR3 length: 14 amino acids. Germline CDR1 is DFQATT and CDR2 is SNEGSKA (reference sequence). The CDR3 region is CSARDLAGGLEQYF. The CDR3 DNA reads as TGCAGTGCTAGAGATCTGGCGGGGGGGCTAGAGCAGTACTTC.

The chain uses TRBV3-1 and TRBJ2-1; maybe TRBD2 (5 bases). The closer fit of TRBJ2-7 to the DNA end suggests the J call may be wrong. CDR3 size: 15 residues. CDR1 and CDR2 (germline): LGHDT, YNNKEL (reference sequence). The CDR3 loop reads CASSQLVADYNEQYF. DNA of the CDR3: TGTGCCAGCAGCCAACTCGTGGCAGACTACAATGAGCAGTACTTC.

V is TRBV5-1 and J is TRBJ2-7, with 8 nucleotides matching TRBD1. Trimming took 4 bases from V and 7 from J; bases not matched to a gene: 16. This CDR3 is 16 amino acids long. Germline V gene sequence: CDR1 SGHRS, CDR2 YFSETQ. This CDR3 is CASSNYRDSGGNEQYF. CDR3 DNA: TGCGCCAGCAGCAACTACCGGGACTCAGGGGGCAATGAGCAGTACTTC.